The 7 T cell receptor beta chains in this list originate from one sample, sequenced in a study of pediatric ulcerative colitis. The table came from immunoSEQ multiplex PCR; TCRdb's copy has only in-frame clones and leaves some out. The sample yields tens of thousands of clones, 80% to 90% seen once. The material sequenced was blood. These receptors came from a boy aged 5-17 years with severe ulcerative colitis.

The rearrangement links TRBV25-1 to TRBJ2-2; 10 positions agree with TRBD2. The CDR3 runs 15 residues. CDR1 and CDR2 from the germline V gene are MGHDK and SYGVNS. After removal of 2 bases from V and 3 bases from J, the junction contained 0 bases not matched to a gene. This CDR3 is CASSELAGDTGELFF. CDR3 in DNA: TGTGCCAGCAGTGAACTAGCGGGAGACACCGGGGAGCTGTTTTTT.

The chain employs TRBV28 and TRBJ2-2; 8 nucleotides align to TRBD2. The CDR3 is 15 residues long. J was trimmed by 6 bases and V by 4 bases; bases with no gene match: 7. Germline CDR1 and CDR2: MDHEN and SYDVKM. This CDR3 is CASSSGTRGSGELFF. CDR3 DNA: TGTGCCAGCAGTTCCGGGACTAGGGGTTCCGGGGAGCTGTTTTTT.

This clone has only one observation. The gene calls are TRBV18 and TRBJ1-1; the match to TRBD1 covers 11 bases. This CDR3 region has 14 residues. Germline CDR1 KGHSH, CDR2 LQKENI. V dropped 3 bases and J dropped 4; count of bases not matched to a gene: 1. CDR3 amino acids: CASSPGTGGTEAFF. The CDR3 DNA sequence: TGTGCCAGCTCACCCGGGACAGGGGGCACTGAAGCTTTCTTT.

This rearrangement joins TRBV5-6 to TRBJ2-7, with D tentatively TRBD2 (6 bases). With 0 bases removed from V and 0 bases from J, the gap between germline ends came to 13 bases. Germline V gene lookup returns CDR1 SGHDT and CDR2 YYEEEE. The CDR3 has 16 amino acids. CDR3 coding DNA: TGTGCCAGCAGCTTGGGGGTGGAGGGTACCTCCTACGAGCAGTACTTC. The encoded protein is CASSLGVEGTSYEQYF.

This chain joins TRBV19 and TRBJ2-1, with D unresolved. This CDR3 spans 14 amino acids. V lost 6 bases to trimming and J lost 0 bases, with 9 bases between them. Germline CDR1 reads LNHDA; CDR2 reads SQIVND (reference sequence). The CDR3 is CASRNSFSYNEQFF. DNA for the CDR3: TGTGCCAGTAGAAACAGCTTCTCCTACAATGAGCAGTTCTTC.

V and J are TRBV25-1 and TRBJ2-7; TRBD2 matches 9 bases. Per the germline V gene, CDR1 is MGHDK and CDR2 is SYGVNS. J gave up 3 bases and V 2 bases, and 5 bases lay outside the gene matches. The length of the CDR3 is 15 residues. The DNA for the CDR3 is TGTGCCAGCAGTGAAACACGCGGGAGGGTCTACGAGCAGTACTTC. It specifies CASSETRGRVYEQYF.

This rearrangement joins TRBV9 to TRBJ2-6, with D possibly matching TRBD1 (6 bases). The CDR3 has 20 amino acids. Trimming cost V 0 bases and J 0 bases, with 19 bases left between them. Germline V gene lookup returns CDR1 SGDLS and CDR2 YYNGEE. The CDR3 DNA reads TGTGCCAGCAGCGTAGTAGTGATCGACAGGCACTTCTCTGGGGCCAACGTCCTGACTTTC. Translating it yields CASSVVVIDRHFSGANVLTF.